Following are 9 T cell receptor beta chains from one sample sequenced in a study of T-cell reconstitution after alpha-beta-depleted transplantation in children. Unique molecular identifiers were used to barcode this TCRbeta library. TCRdb used MiXCR to reprocess the PCR reads, holding one entry per CDR3 protein. The table lists almost 600,000 distinct CDR3 sequences, 25% to 30% of them singletons. The sample here was PBMCs, taken before TCRalphabeta/CD19-depleted stem cell transplant. These TCRs come from a boy in the first two years of life with Wiskott-Aldrich syndrome, due to receive a stem cell transplant.

This clonotype was counted many times. The chain links TRBV20-1 to TRBJ2-5; D not certain. The CDR3 is 12 residues long. Germline CDR1 reads DFQATT; CDR2 reads SNEGSKA (reference sequence). V lost 3 bases and J 4 bases, leaving 9 bases between the germline ends. Here the CDR3 DNA reads TGCAGTGCTAGTGGTGGTCCAGAGACCCAGTACTTC. The encoded protein is CSASGGPETQYF.

The chain employs TRBV20-1 and TRBJ2-7, with D possibly matching TRBD2 (5 bases). The length of the CDR3 is 12 residues. The V end lost 5 bases, the J end lost 7 bases, and 15 bases lay between the germline ends. Germline CDR1 reads DFQATT; CDR2 reads SNEGSKA (reference sequence). The CDR3 here is CSARLTPGEQYF. The CDR3 DNA follows: TGCAGTGCTCGACTTACGCCGGGAGAGCAGTACTTC.

The chain is built from TRBV5-6 and TRBJ2-7, with TRBD1 identical over 8 bases. The length of the CDR3 is 16 residues. Germline values: CDR1 SGHDT, CDR2 YYEEEE. Germline trimming cut 4 bases from V and 2 bases from J; bases unmatched to any gene: 11. CDR3 region: CASSLLGQGKTYEQYF. CDR3 DNA sequence: TGTGCCAGCAGCCTCCTCGGACAGGGAAAAACCTACGAGCAGTACTTC. Full variable domain (rest looked up from reference TRBV5-6 and TRBJ2-7): DAGVTQSPTHLIKTRGQQVTLRCSPKSGHDTVSWYQQALGQGPQFIFQYYEEEERQRGNFPDRFSGHQFPNYSSELNVNALLLGDSALYLCASSLLGQGKTYEQYFGPGTRLTVT.

The rearrangement uses TRBV5-1 and TRBJ2-7; D is tentatively TRBD1 or TRBD2 (5 bases each). Deletions cut 1 base from V and 3 bases from J, with 17 bases between. The germline CDR1 and CDR2 sequences are SGHRS and YFSETQ. This CDR3 has 16 residues. CDR3 residues: CASSLLGTALDYEQYF. The CDR3 coding sequence is TGCGCCAGCAGCTTGCTAGGGACGGCATTAGACTACGAGCAGTACTTC.

This clonotype was seen a few times. This chain links TRBV18 with TRBJ2-1; TRBD1 aligns across 7 bases. The CDR3 spans 14 residues. V trimming: 7 bases; J trimming: 5 bases; junction bases outside the gene matches: 8. Germline CDR1 and CDR2: KGHSH and LQKENI. In nucleotides, the CDR3 is TGTGCCAGCTTACGACAGGGAGTCCACAATGAGCAGTTCTTC. This translates into CASLRQGVHNEQFF.

There are a few counts of this clonotype. The chain recombines TRBV29-1 with TRBJ2-1; D is uncertain. V gave up 8 bases and J gave up 2 bases, with 22 bases separating them. The CDR3 contains 16 residues. Germline CDR1 SQVTM, CDR2 ANQGSEA. In DNA form, the CDR3 reads TGCAGCAGTATCACCGGGCCCCTTGCCGCCTACAATGAGCAGTTCTTC. Its protein is CSSITGPLAAYNEQFF.

This clonotype occurred many times. The chain carries TRBV5-1 and TRBJ2-5, with a possible D match to TRBD1 (5 bases). The CDR3 totals 13 residues. The germline V gene has CDR1 SGHRS and CDR2 YFSETQ. Trimming left V 5 bases short and J 2 bases short, with 10 bases between. The CDR3 region is CASSFDRQETQYF. The CDR3 coding sequence is TGCGCCAGCAGTTTCGACAGACAAGAGACCCAGTACTTC. Combining the CDR3 with reference TRBV5-1 and TRBJ2-5 gives the whole variable domain KAGVTQTPRYLIKTRGQQVTLSCSPISGHRSVSWYQQTPGQGLQFLFEYFSETQRNKGNFPGRFSGRQFSNSRSEMNVSTLELGDSALYLCASSFDRQETQYFGPGTRLLVL.

This chain joins TRBV10-3 and TRBJ2-3, with D unresolved. Trimming pared 7 bases from V and 2 bases from J, leaving 13 bases between. The germline CDR1 and CDR2 sequences are ENHRY and SYGVKD. The CDR3 sequence is 14 residues long. CDR3 nucleotides: TGTGCCATCACCCCGAGTAGGGCCACAGATACGCAGTATTTT. This gives the protein CAITPSRATDTQYF.

The genes are TRBV30 and TRBJ2-1, with D perhaps matching TRBD2 (5 bases). V was pared by 2 bases and J by 8 bases, with 13 bases between. Per germline, CDR1 GTSNPN and CDR2 SVGIG (reference sequence). The CDR3 runs to 13 residues. CDR3 protein: CAWSKGLDYEQFF. CDR3 DNA: TGTGCCTGGAGTAAGGGCCTGGACTATGAGCAGTTCTTC. The full variable domain, its missing parts supplied by reference TRBV30 and TRBJ2-1, is SQTIHQWPATLVQPVGSPLSLECTVEGTSNPNLYWYRQAAGRGLQLLFYSVGIGQISSEVPQNLSASRPQDRQFILSSKKLLLSDSGFYLCAWSKGLDYEQFFGPGTRLTVL.